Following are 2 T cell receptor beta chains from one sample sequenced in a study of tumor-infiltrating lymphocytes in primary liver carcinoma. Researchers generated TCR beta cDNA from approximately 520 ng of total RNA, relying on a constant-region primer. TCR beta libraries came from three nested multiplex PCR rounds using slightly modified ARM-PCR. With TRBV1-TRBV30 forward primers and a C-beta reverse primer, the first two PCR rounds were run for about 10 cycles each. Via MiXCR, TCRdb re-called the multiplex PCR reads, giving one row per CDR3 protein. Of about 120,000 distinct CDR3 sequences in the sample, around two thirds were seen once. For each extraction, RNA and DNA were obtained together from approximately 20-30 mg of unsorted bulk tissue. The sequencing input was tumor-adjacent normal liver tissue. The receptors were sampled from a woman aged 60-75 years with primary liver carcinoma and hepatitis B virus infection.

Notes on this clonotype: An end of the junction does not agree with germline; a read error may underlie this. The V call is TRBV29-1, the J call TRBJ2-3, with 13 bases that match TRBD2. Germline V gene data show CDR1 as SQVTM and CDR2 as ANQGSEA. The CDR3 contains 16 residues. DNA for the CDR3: TGCATCGTTCCAGGACTAGCGGGAGTTAGAACTGATACGCAGTATTTT. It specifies CIVPGLAGVRTDTQYF.

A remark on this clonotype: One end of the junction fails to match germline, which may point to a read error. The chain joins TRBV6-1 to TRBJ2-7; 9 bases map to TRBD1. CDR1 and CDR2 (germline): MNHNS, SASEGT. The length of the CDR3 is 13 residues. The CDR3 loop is CASIGTGYHEQHF. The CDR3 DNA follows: TGTGCCAGTATCGGGACAGGGTACCACGAGCAGCACTTC.